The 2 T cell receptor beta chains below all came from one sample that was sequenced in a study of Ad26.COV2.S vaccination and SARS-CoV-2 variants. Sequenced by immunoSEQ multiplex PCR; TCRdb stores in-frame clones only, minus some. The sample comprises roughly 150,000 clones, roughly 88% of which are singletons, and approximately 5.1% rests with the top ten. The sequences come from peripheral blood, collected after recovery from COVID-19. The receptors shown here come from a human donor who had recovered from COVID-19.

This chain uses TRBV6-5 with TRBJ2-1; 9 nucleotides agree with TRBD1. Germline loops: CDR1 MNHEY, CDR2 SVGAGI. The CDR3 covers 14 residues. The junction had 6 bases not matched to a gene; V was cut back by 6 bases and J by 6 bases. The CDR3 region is CASSRDRDTNEQFF. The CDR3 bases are TGTGCCAGCAGCAGGGACAGGGATACCAATGAGCAGTTCTTC.

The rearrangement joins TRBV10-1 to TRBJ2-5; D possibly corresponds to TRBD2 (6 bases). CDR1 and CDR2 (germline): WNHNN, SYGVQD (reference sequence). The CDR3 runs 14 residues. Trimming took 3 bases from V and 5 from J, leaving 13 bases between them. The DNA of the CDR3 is TGCGCCAGCAGTGAAGGAGGGTCTGGGGAGACCCAGTACTTC. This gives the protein CASSEGGSGETQYF.